A selection of T cell receptor beta chains follows, all from one sample in a study of T cells in localized non-small cell lung cancer. Some clones are missing from TCRdb's copy, which holds only in-frame ones; the method was immunoSEQ multiplex PCR. Among 70,000 to 75,000 clones listed, approximately 84% were seen once. The sequenced sample was peripheral blood, obtained before any cancer treatment. Receptor source: a female donor aged 60 or older with stage I lung adenocarcinoma. The CDR3 runs from the conserved cysteine through the conserved F or W. A D gene is named only where the DNA matches it firmly. Clone sizes are given selectively: once, few, many, or a class where the clone is expanded.

cdr3_length j_call v_call d_call clone_size cdr3_nt cdr3_aa
15 TRBJ1-3 TRBV11-3 NA NA TGTGCCAGCAGCGTGTCTACGGCAGCTGGAAACACCATATATTTT CASSVSTAAGNTIYF
14 TRBJ1-6 TRBV6-1 NA NA TGTGCCACCAACCTAAAGGGGGTCGGATCACCCCTCCACTTT CATNLKGVGSPLHF
19 TRBJ2-4 TRBV7-9 TRBD2 NA TGTGCCAGCAGCACCGGGAATATAGCGGGGGGAAAGCTCAAAAACATTCAGTACTTC CASSTGNIAGGKLKNIQYF
16 TRBJ2-1 TRBV19 NA NA TGTGCCAGTAGTTTCCGCGCAGGGCCTAATCCCGATGAGCAGTTCTTC CASSFRAGPNPDEQFF
13 TRBJ1-2 TRBV18 NA NA TGTGCCAGCTCCCCTGAGACGAACTATGGCTACACCTTC CASSPETNYGYTF
16 TRBJ1-5 TRBV19 NA NA TGTGCCAGTACCCCGGAAACAGGGCATAGCAATCAGCCCCAGCATTTT CASTPETGHSNQPQHF
14 TRBJ2-7 TRBV5-1 TRBD1 NA TGCGCCAGCAGCTTCGGGACAGCCTCCTACGAGCAGTACTTC CASSFGTASYEQYF
15 TRBJ1-2 TRBV5-5 NA NA TGTGCCAGCAGCTTTGGACGGGTGAAAGGGGAAGGCTACACCTTC CASSFGRVKGEGYTF
15 TRBJ2-7 TRBV9 NA NA TGTGCCAGCAGCCTCTCGGGGGCTAGCTCCTACGAGCAGTACTTC CASSLSGASSYEQYF
15 TRBJ2-7 TRBV15 TRBD1 once TGTGCCACCAGCGGTGGGACAGGGCCATCGTACGAGCAGTACTTC CATSGGTGPSYEQYF
14 TRBJ1-1 TRBV7-9 NA NA TGTGCCAGCAGCCCCCGACAGACAAACACTGAAGCTTTCTTT CASSPRQTNTEAFF
13 TRBJ2-7 TRBV7-9 NA NA TGTGCCAGCAGCTCAGGACGGACGTGGGAGCAGTACTTC CASSSGRTWEQYF
12 TRBJ2-3 TRBV29-1 NA NA TGCAGCGTCGGGGGTGATAAAGATACGCAGTATTTT CSVGGDKDTQYF
14 TRBJ2-3 TRBV6-5 TRBD2 NA TGTGCCAGCGCCCGAGCGGGGGCTCCAGATACGCAGTATTTT CASARAGAPDTQYF
15 TRBJ2-1 TRBV5-1 TRBD2 NA TGCGCCAGCAGCTGGGAACCGGGACTAAACAATGAGCAGTTCTTC CASSWEPGLNNEQFF
14 TRBJ1-3 TRBV2 TRBD1 NA TGTGCCAGCAGGGGGACAGGGTCTGGAAACACCATATATTTT CASRGTGSGNTIYF
17 TRBJ1-4 TRBV5-4 TRBD1 NA TGTGCCAGCAGCGAAAACAGGGGATTGGGAACTAATGAAAAACTGTTTTTT CASSENRGLGTNEKLFF
12 TRBJ1-1 TRBV18 NA NA TGTGCCAGCTCACCCCGGGACGCCCCGTCTTTCTTT CASSPRDAPSFF
16 TRBJ2-3 TRBV9 TRBD1 NA TGTGCCAGCAGCGTAGCGGGACAGGGGGGAACAGATACGCAGTATTTT CASSVAGQGGTDTQYF
17 TRBJ2-2 TRBV4-2 TRBD2 NA TGTGCCAGCAGCCAAGAGTCCGCTAGCGGGGGTTCCGGGGAGCTGTTTTTT CASSQESASGGSGELFF
11 TRBJ2-1 TRBV5-6 NA NA TGTGCCAGCAGCAGTTACAATGAGCAGTTCTTC CASSSYNEQFF
15 TRBJ1-2 TRBV28 TRBD1 NA TGTGTCAGCAGTTCGGGGACAGGGGGCGCCTATGGCTACACCTTC CVSSSGTGGAYGYTF
14 TRBJ2-1 TRBV7-9 NA few TGTGCCAGCACCCAAAAGAGCTCCTACAATGAGCAGTTCTTC CASTQKSSYNEQFF
17 TRBJ2-2 TRBV10-1 TRBD2 NA TGCGCCAGCAGTCCGGGACTAGCGGGGGGAAGGACCGGGGAGCTGTTTTTT CASSPGLAGGRTGELFF
16 TRBJ1-1 TRBV5-6 NA NA TGTGCCAGCAGCCTGTTTGGTCGGACACACGACACTGAAGCTTTCTTT CASSLFGRTHDTEAFF
16 TRBJ2-7 TRBV2 TRBD2 NA TGTGCCAGCAGGCCAGACTTAGCGGGGGGTGCCTACGAGCAGTACTTC CASRPDLAGGAYEQYF
13 TRBJ1-2 TRBV28 NA NA TGTGCCAGCAGTTCGTACAGGAACTATGGCTACACCTTC CASSSYRNYGYTF
15 TRBJ1-4 TRBV11-2 NA NA TGTGCCAGCAGCCTCCGCGGACAGACTAATGAAAAACTGTTTTTT CASSLRGQTNEKLFF
13 TRBJ2-1 TRBV29-1 NA NA TGCAGCGTTGGGGCCACTACCTACAATGAGCAGTTCTTC CSVGATTYNEQFF
14 TRBJ2-5 TRBV7-9 NA NA TGTGCCAGCAGCTTAGATGGAGGGCAAGAGACCCAGTACTTC CASSLDGGQETQYF
15 TRBJ2-2 TRBV7-2 NA NA TGTGCCAGCAGCAGTCAGAGTTTGGGGACCGGGGAGCTGTTTTTT CASSSQSLGTGELFF
14 TRBJ1-6 TRBV10-3 NA NA TGTGCCATCAGTGAGTACAGGGATAATTCACCCCTCCACTTT CAISEYRDNSPLHF
19 TRBJ1-1 TRBV11-3 TRBD1 NA TGTGCCAGCAGCCCACGACAGGGTCACGAGGTAGGGATGAACACTGAAGCTTTCTTT CASSPRQGHEVGMNTEAFF
13 TRBJ1-2 TRBV10-3 NA NA TGTGCCACCGGCGTCGGGCTCTTCCTCGGCTACACCTTC CATGVGLFLGYTF
14 TRBJ2-1 TRBV6-1 NA NA TGTGCCAGCAGTGAACGGCCTAGTAGTAATGAGCAGTTCTTC CASSERPSSNEQFF
14 TRBJ2-3 TRBV7-9 NA NA TGTGCCAGCTACCAAGCTAGTACCACAGATACGCAGTATTTT CASYQASTTDTQYF
13 TRBJ1-1 TRBV7-2 NA few TGTGCCAGCAGCTTCGCTCAGAACACTGAAGCTTTCTTT CASSFAQNTEAFF
15 TRBJ2-1 TRBV7-6 TRBD1 NA TGTGCCAGCAGCGTAGGGACAGGGGGTGCCAATGAGCAGTTCTTC CASSVGTGGANEQFF
12 TRBJ2-2 TRBV7-9 NA NA TGTGCCAGCAGCTCTCGGCCCGGGGAGCTGTTTTTT CASSSRPGELFF
16 TRBJ2-1 TRBV5-1 TRBD2 NA TGCGCCAGCAGTCTGCTTAGCGGGAGGCCAGGCAATGAGCAGTTCTTC CASSLLSGRPGNEQFF
12 TRBJ1-1 TRBV6-5 TRBD1 few TGTGCCAGCAGGACAGGGGGCACTGAAGCTTTCTTT CASRTGGTEAFF
19 TRBJ2-3 TRBV5-1 TRBD2 NA TGCGCCAGCAGCTTGGCCCCCGGGACTAGCGGGGGGAACACAGATACGCAGTATTTT CASSLAPGTSGGNTDTQYF
15 TRBJ2-2 TRBV13 TRBD2 NA TGTGCCAGCAGCTTACCTAGCGGGGGGCCCGGGGAGCTGTTTTTT CASSLPSGGPGELFF
12 TRBJ1-2 TRBV25-1 NA NA TGTGCCAGCAGTGCTACATACTATGGCTACACCTTC CASSATYYGYTF
14 TRBJ1-1 TRBV10-3 NA NA TGTGCCATCAGTGAAGTTGAGGGCAACACTGAAGCTTTCTTT CAISEVEGNTEAFF